Each of the 16 T cell receptor beta chains below was sequenced from the same sample in a study of glioma-infiltrating T cells. The iRepertoire nested amplicon-rescue multiplex PCR amplified TCR alpha and beta CDR3s from RNA. In TCRdb, the multiplex PCR reads were re-called with MiXCR into one record per CDR3 protein. Of about 180,000 distinct CDR3 sequences listed, about 40% are singletons. Sequencing was carried out using glioma tissue, nonneoplastic brain tissue, or PBMCs (not recorded which). Receptors originate from a human donor with low-grade glioma or glioblastoma, undergoing nonglioma brain surgery, or in good health (not recorded which).

This clonotype has a count of ten or more. The rearrangement joins TRBV6-1 to TRBJ2-5, with D tentatively TRBD1 (5 bases). The CDR3 contains 16 residues. Per the germline V gene, CDR1 is MNHNS and CDR2 is SASEGT. V lost 5 bases to trimming and J lost 4 bases, with 20 bases between them. The CDR3 region is CASSSFLQGRRETQYF. DNA of the CDR3: TGTGCCAGCAGTTCCTTCCTTCAGGGAAGGCGAGAGACCCAGTACTTC.

V usage is TRBV4-1 and J usage is TRBJ1-4; no clear D gene. V lost 3 bases to trimming and J lost 6 bases, with 11 bases between them. This CDR3 has 14 residues. The germline V gene encodes CDR1 MGHRA and CDR2 YSYEKL. CDR3 DNA: TGCGCCAGCAGCCAGGGTCCGAGAGATGAAAAACTGTTTTTT. Protein: CASSQGPRDEKLFF.

Note on this clonotype: The junction does not match germline at one end; this may be a read error. The V and J genes are TRBV15 and TRBJ2-7, with D perhaps matching TRBD1 (5 bases). The CDR3 sequence is 15 residues long. Germline V gives CDR1 LNHNV, CDR2 YYDKDF (reference sequence). CDR3 sequence: CATIRRRGATYEQYF. The DNA of the CDR3 is TGTGCCACCATCAGACGTCGTGGGGCTACATACGAGCAGTACTTC.

This clonotype was detected only a few times. This clone may be a read error of a much larger clone one base away. J is TRBJ1-6 and V is TRBV20-1; weak D call: TRBD1 (5 bases). There are 14 residues in the CDR3. Germline lookup yields CDR1 DFQATT and CDR2 SNEGSKA (reference sequence). The CDR3 DNA reads as TGCAGTGCTATAGAAGGGACGGGGAATTCACCCCTCAACTTT. It translates to CSAIEGTGNSPLNF.

Many counts were recorded for this clonotype. J is TRBJ1-1 and V is TRBV3-1; the match to TRBD1 covers 7 bases. J gave up 7 bases and V 3 bases, and 5 bases lay outside the gene matches. Germline CDR1 LGHDT, CDR2 YNNKEL (reference sequence). The CDR3 is 13 residues long. CDR3 residues: CASSQLGTDEAFF. DNA of the CDR3: TGTGCCAGCAGCCAGCTTGGGACAGATGAAGCTTTCTTT.

A note on this clonotype: This may come from a read error, since a much larger clone is one base off. The chain uses TRBV7-9 and TRBJ2-3; D ambiguous. Germline V gene data show CDR1 as SEHNR and CDR2 as FQNEAQ (reference sequence). This CDR3 has 11 residues. CDR3 sequence (DNA): TGTGCCGGCAGCCGCCCTCCCACGCAGTATTTT. This encodes CAGSRPPTQYF.

The V and J genes are TRBV3-1 and TRBJ1-1; D remains ambiguous. Between the trimmed V and J ends, which lost 6 bases and 6 bases, there was a span of 14 bases. The germline V gene has CDR1 LGHDT and CDR2 YNNKEL (reference sequence). The CDR3 has 13 amino acids. The CDR3 sequence: CASRNWMKAEAFF. The CDR3, as DNA: TGTGCCAGCAGGAACTGGATGAAGGCTGAAGCTTTCTTT.

The chain couples TRBV27 to TRBJ2-1; D is ambiguous. Trimming pared 8 bases from V and 1 base from J, leaving 15 bases between. The CDR3 length is 15 residues. The germline V gene encodes CDR1 MNHEY and CDR2 SMNVEV (reference sequence). CDR3 nucleotides: TGTGCCAGCGGGAACAAAGCGTTTTCCTACAATGAGCAGTTCTTC. Protein: CASGNKAFSYNEQFF.

This clonotype was recorded many times. V gene TRBV2 combines with J gene TRBJ2-5; 7 positions agree with TRBD2. In germline, CDR1 is SNHLY, CDR2 FYNNEI. Trimming took 2 bases from V and 1 from J; bases not matched to a gene: 4. The CDR3 runs 15 residues. CDR3 in amino acids: CASSELLASQETQYF. DNA of the CDR3: TGTGCCAGCAGTGAACTACTAGCGTCCCAAGAGACCCAGTACTTC.

The chain recombines TRBV16 with TRBJ2-5, with 9 bases that match TRBD2. V dropped 4 bases and J dropped 3; count of bases not matched to a gene: 3. Germline CDR1 reads KGHSY; CDR2 reads FQNENV. This CDR3 is 14 amino acids long. The CDR3 nucleotides are TGTGCCAGCAGCCGCGGGGGGGGCGAAGAGACCCAGTACTTC. It codes for CASSRGGGEETQYF.

The V gene is TRBV6-5, the J gene TRBJ2-3; 8 nucleotides match TRBD2. The CDR3 contains 14 residues. Germline-derived CDR1 and CDR2 are MNHEY and SVGAGI. The CDR3 sequence is CGRGVAGSPGTQYF. In DNA, the CDR3 is TGTGGCAGAGGGGTAGCGGGATCTCCTGGTACGCAGTATTTT.

In its sample, this clonotype was seen many times. J is TRBJ1-1 and V is TRBV20-1; tentatively, D is TRBD1 (5 bases). CDR3 length equals 14 residues. The V gene lost 1 base and the J gene lost 0 bases, with 9 bases spanning the gap. The germline V gene encodes CDR1 DFQATT and CDR2 SNEGSKA (reference sequence). CDR3 nucleotides: TGCAGTGCTAGAGGGACAATTATGAACACTGAAGCTTTCTTT. It encodes CSARGTIMNTEAFF.

This clonotype was detected ten times or more. In DNA, the CDR3 is TGTGCCAGCGAGAGGGCTAGCGGGAGTAATGAGCAGTTCTTC. As protein: CASERASGSNEQFF. V is TRBV28 and J is TRBJ2-1, with 10 bases that match TRBD2. The CDR3 sequence is 14 residues long. Germline CDR1 and CDR2: MDHEN and SYDVKM. V lost 8 bases to trimming and J lost 7 bases; unmatched junction nucleotides: 8.

This clonotype was recorded at least ten times. This chain connects TRBV6-4 to TRBJ2-1; either TRBD1 or TRBD2 may fit D (5 bases each). Per germline, CDR1 MRHNA and CDR2 SNTAGT. The CDR3 covers 14 residues. Trimming removed 1 base from V and 9 bases from J, with 13 bases in between. For the CDR3, the DNA is TGTGCCAGCAGTGACTTAGCAGGGAGCGGTGAGCAGTTCTTC. The encoded protein is CASSDLAGSGEQFF.

As regards this clonotype: A read error is possible here, since a much larger clone lies one base away. The chain links TRBV20-1 to TRBJ1-2, with D uncertain. Germline loops: CDR1 DFQATT, CDR2 SNEGSKA (reference sequence). V was cut by 3 bases and J by 5 bases, with 16 bases left in between. The CDR3 is made up of 14 amino acids. CDR3 coding DNA: TGCAGTGCTAGCGATTGGTGGGATTCTTATGGCTACACCTTC. It yields the protein CSASDWWDSYGYTF.

V is TRBV7-9 and J is TRBJ2-3; 8 bases match TRBD2. Germline CDR1 is SEHNR and CDR2 is FQNEAQ (reference sequence). V gave up 3 bases and J gave up 5 bases; unmatched junction bases: 4. This CDR3 comprises 14 residues. Here the CDR3 DNA reads TGTGCCAGCAGCTTCAGCGGGGGCCAAGATACGCAGTATTTT. It is translated as CASSFSGGQDTQYF.